These T cell receptor beta chains were read from a single sample in a study of T cells in Graves' hyperthyroidism and ophthalmopathy. TCRdb analysed the multiplex PCR reads with MiXCR anew, one entry per CDR3 protein. The table shows fewer than 550,000 distinct CDR3 sequences, with roughly 24% occurring only once. Material for sequencing was blood. These receptors all stem from a woman aged 25 to 39 with Graves' ophthalmopathy. Both conserved end residues are part of each CDR3.

v_gene,j_gene,CDR3aa
TRBV28,TRBJ2-7,CASSTVALPRGNEQYF
TRBV7-3,TRBJ2-1,CASSQSGGENNEKFF
TRBV20-1,TRBJ2-2,CSAGEGSANTGELFF
TRBV5-1,TRBJ2-2,CASSQRADTGELFF
TRBV12-3/TRBV12-4,TRBJ1-5,CASGHINQPQHF
TRBV6-1,TRBJ2-7,CASSIGTGVTYEQYF
TRBV12-3/TRBV12-4,TRBJ2-2,CASGLVGGAGELFF
TRBV12-3/TRBV12-4,TRBJ2-5,CASSLGAGETQYF
TRBV20-1,TRBJ2-5,CSFMDSSLQETQYF
TRBV7-8,TRBJ2-3,CASSLDSQRTQYF
TRBV4-1,TRBJ1-2,CASSQQQGKNYGYTF
TRBV24-1,TRBJ1-1,CATSDTAGGTEAFF
TRBV30,TRBJ1-1,CAWSEDRGNTEAFF
TRBV7-8,TRBJ2-4,CASSQGGGHGNIQYF
TRBV28,TRBJ2-5,CASSFSVGQGGTQYF
TRBV28,TRBJ2-7,CASSQRGDYEQYF
TRBV11-2,TRBJ1-1,CASRPLGDRYTEAFF